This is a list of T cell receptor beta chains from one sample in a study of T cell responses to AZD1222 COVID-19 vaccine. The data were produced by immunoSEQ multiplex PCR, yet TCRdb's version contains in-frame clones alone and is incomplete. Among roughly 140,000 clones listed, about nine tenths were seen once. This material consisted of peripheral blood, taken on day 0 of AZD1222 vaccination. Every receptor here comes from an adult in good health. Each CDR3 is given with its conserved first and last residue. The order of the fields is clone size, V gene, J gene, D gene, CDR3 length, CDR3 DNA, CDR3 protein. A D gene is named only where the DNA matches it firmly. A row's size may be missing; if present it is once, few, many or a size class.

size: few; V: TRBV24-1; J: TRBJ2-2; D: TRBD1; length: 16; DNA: TGTGCCACCAGTGATTTCGAACAGGGGGATACCGGGGAGCTGTTTTTT; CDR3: CATSDFEQGDTGELFF
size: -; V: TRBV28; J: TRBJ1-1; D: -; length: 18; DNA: TGTGCCAGCAGTTTTCCCCTCGAGCAGGTTACACACAACACTGAAGCTTTCTTT; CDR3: CASSFPLEQVTHNTEAFF
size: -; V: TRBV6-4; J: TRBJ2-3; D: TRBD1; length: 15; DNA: TGTGCCAGCAGTGACGGACAGGGGGCCACAGATACGCAGTATTTT; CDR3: CASSDGQGATDTQYF
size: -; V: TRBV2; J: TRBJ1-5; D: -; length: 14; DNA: TGTGCCAGCAGTGAGGGGTATAGCAATCAGCCCCAGCATTTT; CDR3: CASSEGYSNQPQHF
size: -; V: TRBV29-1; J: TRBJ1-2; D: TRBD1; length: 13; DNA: TGCAGCGTTCCGGGACAGGGGACCTATGGCTACACCTTC; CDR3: CSVPGQGTYGYTF
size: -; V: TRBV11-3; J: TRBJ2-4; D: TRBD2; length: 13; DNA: TGTGCCAGCAGCTTGGGGCGGGGGAACATTCAGTACTTC; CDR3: CASSLGRGNIQYF
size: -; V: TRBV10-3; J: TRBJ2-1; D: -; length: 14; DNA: TGTGCCATCAGTGAGATCCCAGGGTTAGATGAGCAGTTCTTC; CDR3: CAISEIPGLDEQFF
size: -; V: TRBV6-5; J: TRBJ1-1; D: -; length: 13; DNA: TGTGCCAGCAGTTGGGCCGAGGACAGTGAAGCTTTCTTT; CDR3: CASSWAEDSEAFF
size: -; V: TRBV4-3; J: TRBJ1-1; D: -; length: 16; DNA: TGCGCCAGCAGCCAAGTACCGGGTCAGGGGAACACTGAAGCTTTCTTT; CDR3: CASSQVPGQGNTEAFF
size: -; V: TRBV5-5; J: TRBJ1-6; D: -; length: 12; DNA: TGTGCCAGCAGCTTGGTATCGGCATCCCTCCACTTT; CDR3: CASSLVSASLHF
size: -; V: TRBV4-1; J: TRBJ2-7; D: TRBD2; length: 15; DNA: TGCGCCAGCAGCCAAAAGACTAGCGGGACCTACGAGCAGTACTTC; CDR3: CASSQKTSGTYEQYF
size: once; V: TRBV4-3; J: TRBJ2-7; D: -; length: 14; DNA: TGCGCCAGCAGCCAAGTGATTAGCGGCTACGAGCAGTACTTC; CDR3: CASSQVISGYEQYF
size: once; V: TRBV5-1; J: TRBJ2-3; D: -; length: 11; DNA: TGCGCCAGCAGCCTCCAAGATACGCAGTATTTT; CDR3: CASSLQDTQYF
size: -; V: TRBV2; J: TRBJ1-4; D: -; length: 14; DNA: TGTGCCAGCAGGCCCCGGCAGGGCGTCGAAAAACTGTTTTTT; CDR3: CASRPRQGVEKLFF
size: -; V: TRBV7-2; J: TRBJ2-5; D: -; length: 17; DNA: TGTGCCAGCAGCTTAGGCCGCGGCCACAGGGTGGGAGAGACCCAGTACTTC; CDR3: CASSLGRGHRVGETQYF
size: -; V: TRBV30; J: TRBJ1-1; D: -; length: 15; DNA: TGTGCCTGGAGTGTTGTGTCGGGATGGGACACTGAAGCTTTCTTT; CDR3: CAWSVVSGWDTEAFF
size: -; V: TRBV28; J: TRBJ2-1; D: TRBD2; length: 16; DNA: TGTGCCAGCAGTGGCCGACTAGCGGGAGTCTACAATGAGCAGTTCTTC; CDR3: CASSGRLAGVYNEQFF
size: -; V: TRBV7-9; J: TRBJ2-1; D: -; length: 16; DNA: TGTGCCAGCAGCCAAATACCGGGACAACACTACAATGAGCAGTTCTTC; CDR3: CASSQIPGQHYNEQFF
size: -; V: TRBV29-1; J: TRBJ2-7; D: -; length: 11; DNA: TGCAGCGTTGATGTCTTCGACGAGCAGTACTTC; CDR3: CSVDVFDEQYF
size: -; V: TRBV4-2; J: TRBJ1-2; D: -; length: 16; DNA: TGTGCCAGCAGCCAAGCCCTGGACAGTTCCTCCAGTGGCTACACCTTC; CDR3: CASSQALDSSSSGYTF
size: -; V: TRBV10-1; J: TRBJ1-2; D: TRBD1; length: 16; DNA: TGCGCCACCCTTATTTCACAGGGGAGTCAATCATTTGGCTACACCTTC; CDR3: CATLISQGSQSFGYTF
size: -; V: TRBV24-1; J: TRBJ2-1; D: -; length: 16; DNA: TGTGCCACCAGTGATTTGCTGCCTAGAAACTACAATGAGCAGTTCTTC; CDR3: CATSDLLPRNYNEQFF
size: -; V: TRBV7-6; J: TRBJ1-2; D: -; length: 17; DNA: TGTGCCAGCAGCTTAGCGGTAAGACACTGGATTGTCTATGGCTACACCTTC; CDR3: CASSLAVRHWIVYGYTF
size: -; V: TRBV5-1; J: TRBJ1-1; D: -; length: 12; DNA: TGCGCCAGCAGCGCGGACAGACGCCGAGCTTTCTTT; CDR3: CASSADRRRAFF
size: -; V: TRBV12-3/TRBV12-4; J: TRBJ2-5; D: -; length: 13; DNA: TGTGCCAGCAGACCAACCGCGTCTGAGACCCAGTACTTC; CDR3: CASRPTASETQYF
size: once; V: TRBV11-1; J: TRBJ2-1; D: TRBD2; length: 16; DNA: TGTGCCAGCAGCCTCCTCGTACGGGGGGGATACAATGAGCAGTTCTTC; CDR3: CASSLLVRGGYNEQFF
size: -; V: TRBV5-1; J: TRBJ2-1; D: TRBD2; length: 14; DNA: TGCGCCAGCAGCGCCCGGACTAGCGGGAGGGAGCAGTTCTTC; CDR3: CASSARTSGREQFF
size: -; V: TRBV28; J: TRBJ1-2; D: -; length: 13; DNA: TGTGCCAGCAGTCCCAGGGTTAGCTATGGCTACACCTTC; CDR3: CASSPRVSYGYTF
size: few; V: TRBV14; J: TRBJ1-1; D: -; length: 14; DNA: TGTGCCAGCAGCCAAGTGGGGTTCAGCACTGAAGCTTTCTTT; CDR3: CASSQVGFSTEAFF
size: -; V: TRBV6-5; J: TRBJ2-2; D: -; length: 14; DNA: TGTGCCAGCAGTCAGTCTGGGGGGACCGGGGAGCTGTTTTTT; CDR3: CASSQSGGTGELFF
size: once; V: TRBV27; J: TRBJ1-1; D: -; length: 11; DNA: TGTGCCAGCCAATCGAACACTGAAGCTTTCTTT; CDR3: CASQSNTEAFF